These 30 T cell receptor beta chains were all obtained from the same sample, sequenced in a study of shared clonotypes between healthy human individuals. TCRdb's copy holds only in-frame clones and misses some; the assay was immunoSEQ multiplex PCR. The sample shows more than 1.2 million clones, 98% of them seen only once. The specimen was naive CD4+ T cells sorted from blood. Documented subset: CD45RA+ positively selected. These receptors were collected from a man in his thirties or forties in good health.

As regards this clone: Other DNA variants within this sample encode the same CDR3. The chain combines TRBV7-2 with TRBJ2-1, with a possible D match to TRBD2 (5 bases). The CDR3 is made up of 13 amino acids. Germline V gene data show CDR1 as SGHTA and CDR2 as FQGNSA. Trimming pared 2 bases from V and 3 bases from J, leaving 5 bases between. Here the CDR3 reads CASSLTSYNEQFF. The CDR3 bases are TGTGCCAGCAGCTTAACTAGCTACAATGAGCAGTTCTTC. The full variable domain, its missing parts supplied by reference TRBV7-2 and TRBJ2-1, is GAGVSQSPSNKVTEKGKDVELRCDPISGHTALYWYRQSLGQGLEFLIYFQGNSAPDKSGLPSDRFSAERTGGSVSTLTIQRTQQEDSAVYLCASSLTSYNEQFFGPGTRLTVL.

CDR3 nucleotides: TGCGCCAGCAGCCACCCGTCCACTGAAGCTTTCTTT. Translation gives CASSHPSTEAFF. This chain connects TRBV4-1 to TRBJ1-1; D gene unclear. This CDR3 comprises 12 residues. V lost 3 bases to trimming and J lost 4 bases, with 6 bases between them. CDR1 is MGHRA, CDR2 YSYEKL, per germline.

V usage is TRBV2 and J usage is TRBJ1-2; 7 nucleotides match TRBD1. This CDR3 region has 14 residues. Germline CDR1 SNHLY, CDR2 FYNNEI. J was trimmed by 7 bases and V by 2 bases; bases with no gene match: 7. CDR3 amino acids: CASSERQGGFGYTF. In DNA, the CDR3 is TGTGCCAGCAGTGAAAGGCAGGGGGGTTTTGGCTACACCTTC. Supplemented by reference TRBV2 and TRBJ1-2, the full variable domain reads EPEVTQTPSHQVTQMGQEVILRCVPISNHLYFYWYRQILGQKVEFLVSFYNNEISEKSEIFDDQFSVERPDGSNFTLKIRSTKLEDSAMYFCASSERQGGFGYTFGSGTRLTVV.

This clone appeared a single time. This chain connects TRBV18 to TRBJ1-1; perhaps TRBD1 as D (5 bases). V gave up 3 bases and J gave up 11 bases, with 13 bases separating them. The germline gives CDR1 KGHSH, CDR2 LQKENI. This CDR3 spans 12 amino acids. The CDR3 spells CASSPLGGGAFF. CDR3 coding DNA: TGTGCCAGCTCACCCCTCGGGGGTGGGGCTTTCTTT.

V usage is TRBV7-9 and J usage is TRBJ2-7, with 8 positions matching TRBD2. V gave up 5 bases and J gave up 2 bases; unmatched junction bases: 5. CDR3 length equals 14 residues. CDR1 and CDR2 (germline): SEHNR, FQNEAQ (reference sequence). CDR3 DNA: TGTGCCAGCAGCGGGACTAGAGCCCCCTACGAGCAGTACTTC. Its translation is CASSGTRAPYEQYF.

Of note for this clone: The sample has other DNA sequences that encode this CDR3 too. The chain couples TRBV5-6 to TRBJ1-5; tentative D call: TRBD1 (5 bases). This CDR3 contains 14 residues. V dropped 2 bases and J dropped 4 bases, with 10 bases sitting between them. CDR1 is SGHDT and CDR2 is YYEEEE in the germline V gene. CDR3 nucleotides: TGTGCCAGCAGCTTAGGGGTAGGGAATCAGCCCCAGCATTTT. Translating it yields CASSLGVGNQPQHF. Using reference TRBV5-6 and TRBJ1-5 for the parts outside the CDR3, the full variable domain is DAGVTQSPTHLIKTRGQQVTLRCSPKSGHDTVSWYQQALGQGPQFIFQYYEEEERQRGNFPDRFSGHQFPNYSSELNVNALLLGDSALYLCASSLGVGNQPQHFGDGTRLSIL.

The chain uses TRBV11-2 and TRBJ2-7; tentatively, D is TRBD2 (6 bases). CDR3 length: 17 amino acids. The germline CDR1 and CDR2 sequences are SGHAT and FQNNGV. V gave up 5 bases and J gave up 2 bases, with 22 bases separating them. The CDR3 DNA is TGTGCCAGCAGCCCCCTTTCGGGGACTGAGGGGACCTACGAGCAGTACTTC. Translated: CASSPLSGTEGTYEQYF.

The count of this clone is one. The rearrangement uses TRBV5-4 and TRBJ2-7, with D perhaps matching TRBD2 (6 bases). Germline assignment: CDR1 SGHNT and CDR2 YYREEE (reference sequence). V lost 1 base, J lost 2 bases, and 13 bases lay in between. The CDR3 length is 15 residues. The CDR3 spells CASSLSTSSPYEQYF. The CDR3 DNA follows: TGTGCCAGCAGCTTGTCGACTAGTTCACCCTACGAGCAGTACTTC.

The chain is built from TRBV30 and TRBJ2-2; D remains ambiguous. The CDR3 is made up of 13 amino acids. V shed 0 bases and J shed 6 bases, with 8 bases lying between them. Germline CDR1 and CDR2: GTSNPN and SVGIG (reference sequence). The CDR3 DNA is TGTGCCTGGAGTGTATTCGGTCCCGGGGAGCTGTTTTTT. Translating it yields CAWSVFGPGELFF.

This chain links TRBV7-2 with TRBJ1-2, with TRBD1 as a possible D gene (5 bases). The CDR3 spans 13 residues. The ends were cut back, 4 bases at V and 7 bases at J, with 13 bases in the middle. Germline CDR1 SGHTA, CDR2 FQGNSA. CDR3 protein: CASSWGLAGGYTF. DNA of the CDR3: TGTGCCAGCAGCTGGGGACTTGCTGGTGGCTACACCTTC.

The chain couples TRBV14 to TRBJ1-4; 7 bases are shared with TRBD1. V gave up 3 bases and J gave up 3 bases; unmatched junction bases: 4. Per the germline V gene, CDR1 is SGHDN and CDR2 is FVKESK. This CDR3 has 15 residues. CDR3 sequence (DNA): TGTGCCAGCAGCCAGCAGACAGGGCCTAATGAAAAACTGTTTTTT. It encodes CASSQQTGPNEKLFF.

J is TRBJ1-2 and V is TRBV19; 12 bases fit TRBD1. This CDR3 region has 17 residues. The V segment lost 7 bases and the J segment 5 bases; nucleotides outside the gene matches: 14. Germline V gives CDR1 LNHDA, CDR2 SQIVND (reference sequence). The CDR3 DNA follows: TGTGCCAGTACCGGCGGGGACAGGGGGCTATACGGGTATGGCTACACCTTC. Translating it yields CASTGGDRGLYGYGYTF.

CDR3 amino acids: CASSDTWTATNTEAFF. In DNA form, the CDR3 reads TGTGCCAGCAGCGACACGTGGACAGCTACGAACACTGAAGCTTTCTTT. V is TRBV9 and J is TRBJ1-1; D is perhaps TRBD1 (6 bases). The CDR3 is made up of 16 amino acids. Trimming left V 3 bases short and J 1 base short, with 16 bases between. Germline-derived CDR1 and CDR2 are SGDLS and YYNGEE.

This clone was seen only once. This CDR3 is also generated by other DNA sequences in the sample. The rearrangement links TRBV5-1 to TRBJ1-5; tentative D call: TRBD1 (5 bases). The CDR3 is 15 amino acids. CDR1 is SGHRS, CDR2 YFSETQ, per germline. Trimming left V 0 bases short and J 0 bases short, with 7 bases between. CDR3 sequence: CASSLGDHSNQPQHF. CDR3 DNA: TGCGCCAGCAGCTTGGGGGACCATAGCAATCAGCCCCAGCATTTT. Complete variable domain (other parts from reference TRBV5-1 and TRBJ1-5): KAGVTQTPRYLIKTRGQQVTLSCSPISGHRSVSWYQQTPGQGLQFLFEYFSETQRNKGNFPGRFSGRQFSNSRSEMNVSTLELGDSALYLCASSLGDHSNQPQHFGDGTRLSIL.

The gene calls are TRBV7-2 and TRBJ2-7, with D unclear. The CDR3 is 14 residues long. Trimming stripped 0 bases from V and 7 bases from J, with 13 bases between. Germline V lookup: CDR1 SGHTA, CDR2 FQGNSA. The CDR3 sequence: CASSLAANLREQYF. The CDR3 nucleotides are TGTGCCAGCAGCTTAGCGGCAAACCTACGAGAGCAGTACTTC.

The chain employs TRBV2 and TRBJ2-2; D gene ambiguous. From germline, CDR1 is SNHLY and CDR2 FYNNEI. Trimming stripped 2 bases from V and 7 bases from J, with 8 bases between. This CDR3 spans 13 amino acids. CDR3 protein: CASSEQEVGELFF. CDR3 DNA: TGTGCCAGCAGTGAACAGGAAGTCGGGGAGCTGTTTTTT.

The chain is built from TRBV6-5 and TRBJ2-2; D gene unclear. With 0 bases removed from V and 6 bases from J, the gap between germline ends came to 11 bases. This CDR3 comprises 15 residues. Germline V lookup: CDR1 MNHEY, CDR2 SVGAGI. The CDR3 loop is CASSYSIVGAGELFF. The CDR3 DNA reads TGTGCCAGCAGTTACTCGATAGTTGGGGCCGGGGAGCTGTTTTTT.

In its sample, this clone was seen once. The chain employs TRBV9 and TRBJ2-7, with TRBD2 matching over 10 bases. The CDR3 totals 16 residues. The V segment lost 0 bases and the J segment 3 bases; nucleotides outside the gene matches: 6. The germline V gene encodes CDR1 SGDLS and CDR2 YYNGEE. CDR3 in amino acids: CASSVDPSGRNYEQYF. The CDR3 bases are TGTGCCAGCAGCGTAGACCCTAGCGGGAGAAACTACGAGCAGTACTTC.

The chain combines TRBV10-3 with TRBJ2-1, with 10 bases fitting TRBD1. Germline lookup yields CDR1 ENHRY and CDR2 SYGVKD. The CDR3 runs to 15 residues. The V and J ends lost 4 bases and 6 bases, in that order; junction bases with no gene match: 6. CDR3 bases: TGTGCCATCAGTGCCTCGGGGACAGGGGCCAATGAGCAGTTCTTC. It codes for CAISASGTGANEQFF.

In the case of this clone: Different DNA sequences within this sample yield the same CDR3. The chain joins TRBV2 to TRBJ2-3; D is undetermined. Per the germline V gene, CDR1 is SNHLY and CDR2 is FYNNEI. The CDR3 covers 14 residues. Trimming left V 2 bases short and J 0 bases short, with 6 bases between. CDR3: CASSETSSTDTQYF. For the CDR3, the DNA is TGTGCCAGCAGTGAAACATCTAGCACAGATACGCAGTATTTT.

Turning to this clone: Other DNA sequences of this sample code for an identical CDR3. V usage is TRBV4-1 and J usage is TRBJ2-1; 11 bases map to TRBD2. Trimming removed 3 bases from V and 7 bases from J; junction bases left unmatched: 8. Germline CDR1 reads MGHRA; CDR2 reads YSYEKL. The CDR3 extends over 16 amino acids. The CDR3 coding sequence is TGCGCCAGCAGCCAGCCTACTAGCGGGAGTGGGAATGAGCAGTTCTTC. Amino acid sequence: CASSQPTSGSGNEQFF.

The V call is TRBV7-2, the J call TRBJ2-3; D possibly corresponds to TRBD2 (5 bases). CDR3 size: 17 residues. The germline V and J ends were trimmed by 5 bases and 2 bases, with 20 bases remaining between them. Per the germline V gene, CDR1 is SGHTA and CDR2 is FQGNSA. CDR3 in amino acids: CASSRLFGSSPTDTQYF. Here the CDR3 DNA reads TGTGCCAGCAGCCGCCTCTTTGGGAGTTCCCCCACAGATACGCAGTATTTT.

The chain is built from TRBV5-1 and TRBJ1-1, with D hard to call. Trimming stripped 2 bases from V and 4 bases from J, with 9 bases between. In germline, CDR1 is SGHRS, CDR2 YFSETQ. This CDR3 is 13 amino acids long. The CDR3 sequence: CASSLLEGTEAFF. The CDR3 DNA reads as TGCGCCAGCAGCTTATTGGAAGGCACTGAAGCTTTCTTT.

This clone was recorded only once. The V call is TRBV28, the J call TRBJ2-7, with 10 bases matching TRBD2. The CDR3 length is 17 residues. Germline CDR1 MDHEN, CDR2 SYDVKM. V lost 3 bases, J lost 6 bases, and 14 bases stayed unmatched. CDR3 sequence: CASSFPFGASGSREQYF. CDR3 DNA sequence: TGTGCCAGCAGTTTCCCGTTCGGAGCTAGCGGGAGTCGCGAGCAGTACTTC.

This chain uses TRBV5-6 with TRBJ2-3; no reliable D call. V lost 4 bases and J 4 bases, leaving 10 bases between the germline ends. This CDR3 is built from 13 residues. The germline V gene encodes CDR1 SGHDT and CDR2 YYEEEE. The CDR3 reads CASSPLVADTQYF. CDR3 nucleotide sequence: TGTGCCAGCAGCCCGCTGGTTGCAGATACGCAGTATTTT.

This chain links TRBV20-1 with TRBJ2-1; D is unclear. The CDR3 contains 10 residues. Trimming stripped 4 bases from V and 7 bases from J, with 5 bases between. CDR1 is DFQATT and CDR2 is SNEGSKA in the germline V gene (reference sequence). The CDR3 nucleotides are TGCAGTGCTACTTTAAATGAGCAGTTCTTC. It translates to CSATLNEQFF.

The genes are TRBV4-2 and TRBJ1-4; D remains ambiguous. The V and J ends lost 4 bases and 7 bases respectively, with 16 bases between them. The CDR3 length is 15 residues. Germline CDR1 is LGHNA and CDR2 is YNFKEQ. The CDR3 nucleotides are TGTGCCAGCAGCCGCATAACGGGTGTGGGTGAAAAACTGTTTTTT. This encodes CASSRITGVGEKLFF.

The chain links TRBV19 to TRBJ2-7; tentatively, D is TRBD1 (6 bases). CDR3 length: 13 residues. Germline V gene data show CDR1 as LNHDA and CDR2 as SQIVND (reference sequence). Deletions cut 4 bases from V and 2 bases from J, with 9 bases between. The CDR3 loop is CASSKDRAYEQYF. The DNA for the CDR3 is TGTGCCAGTAGTAAGGACAGAGCCTACGAGCAGTACTTC.

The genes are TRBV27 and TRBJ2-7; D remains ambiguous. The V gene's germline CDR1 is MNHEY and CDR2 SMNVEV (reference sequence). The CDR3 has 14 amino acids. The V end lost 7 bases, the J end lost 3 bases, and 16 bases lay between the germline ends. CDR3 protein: CASKNNGVGYEQYF. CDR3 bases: TGTGCCAGCAAAAATAATGGGGTGGGCTACGAGCAGTACTTC.

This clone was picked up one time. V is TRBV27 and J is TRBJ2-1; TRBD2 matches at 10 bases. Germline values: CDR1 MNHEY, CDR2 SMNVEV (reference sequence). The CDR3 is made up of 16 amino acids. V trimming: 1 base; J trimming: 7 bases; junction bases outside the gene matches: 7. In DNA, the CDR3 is TGTGCCAGCAGTTTATTTCGGCTAGCGGGAGTGAATGAGCAGTTCTTC. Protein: CASSLFRLAGVNEQFF.